This entry is about one T cell receptor (beta chain). Its antigen remains unidentified. Genomic DNA belonging to each subset was distributed in equal measure over several immunoSEQ plates. TCRdb's copy holds only in-frame clones and misses some; the assay was immunoSEQ multiplex PCR. The sample lists some 490,000 clones; around 73% were seen once. Germline V CDR1 and CDR2: MDHEN, SYDVKM. The CDR3 length is 15 residues. V lost 6 bases, J lost 0 bases, and 11 bases lay in between. Genomic DNA, for the unsorted samples, came from tens of millions of PBMCs. The data stem from a study of shared clonotypes between healthy human individuals. Study conclusions and caveats: How much donors shared clonotypes was expected to be affected by sequencing depth. Investigators collected only blood, and repertoires in tissues likely differ.

The sequence was obtained from a woman aged 40 to 50 in good health. Some clones in this sample may be carry-over from other donors' samples. The source material was PBMCs. The chain recombines TRBV28 with TRBJ1-4; the D is unclear. CDR3 loop: CASSRGDSTNEKLFF. The DNA of the CDR3 is TGTGCCAGCAGCCGGGGTGATTCAACTAATGAAAAACTGTTTTTT.